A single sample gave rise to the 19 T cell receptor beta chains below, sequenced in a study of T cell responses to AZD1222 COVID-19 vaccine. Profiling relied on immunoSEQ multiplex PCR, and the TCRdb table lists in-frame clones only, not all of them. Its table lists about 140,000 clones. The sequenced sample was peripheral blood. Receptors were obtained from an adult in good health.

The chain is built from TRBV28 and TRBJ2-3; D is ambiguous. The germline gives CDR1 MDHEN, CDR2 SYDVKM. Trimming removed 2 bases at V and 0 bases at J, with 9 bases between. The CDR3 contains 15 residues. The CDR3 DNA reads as TGTGCCAGCAGTTTAAATGGGCTAAGCACAGATACGCAGTATTTT. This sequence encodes CASSLNGLSTDTQYF.

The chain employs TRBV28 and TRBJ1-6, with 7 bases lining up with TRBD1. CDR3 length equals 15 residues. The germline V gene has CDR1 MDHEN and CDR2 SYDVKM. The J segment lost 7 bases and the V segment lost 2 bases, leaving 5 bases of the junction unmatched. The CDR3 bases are TGTGCCAGCAGTTTACCCGGGACAGAGAATTCACCCCTCCACTTT. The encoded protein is CASSLPGTENSPLHF.

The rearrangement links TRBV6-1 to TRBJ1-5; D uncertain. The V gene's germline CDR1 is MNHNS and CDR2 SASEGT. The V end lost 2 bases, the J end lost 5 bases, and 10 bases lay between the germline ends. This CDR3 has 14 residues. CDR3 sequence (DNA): TGTGCCAGCAGTGAATTGAAGGGATATCAGCCCCAGCATTTT. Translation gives CASSELKGYQPQHF.

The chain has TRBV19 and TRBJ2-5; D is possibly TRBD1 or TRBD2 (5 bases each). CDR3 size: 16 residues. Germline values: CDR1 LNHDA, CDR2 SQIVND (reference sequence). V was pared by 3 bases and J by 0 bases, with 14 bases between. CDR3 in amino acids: CASSITPPGHQETQYF. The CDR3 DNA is TGTGCCAGTAGTATCACCCCCCCGGGACACCAAGAGACCCAGTACTTC. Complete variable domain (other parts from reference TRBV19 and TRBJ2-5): DGGITQSPKYLFRKEGQNVTLSCEQNLNHDAMYWYRQDPGQGLRLIYYSQIVNDFQKGDIAEGYSVSREKKESFPLTVTSAQKNPTAFYLCASSITPPGHQETQYFGPGTRLLVL.

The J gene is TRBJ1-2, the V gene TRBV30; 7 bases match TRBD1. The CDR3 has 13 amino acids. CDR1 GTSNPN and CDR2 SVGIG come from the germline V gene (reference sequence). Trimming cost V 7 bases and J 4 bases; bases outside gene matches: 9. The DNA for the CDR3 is TGTGCCTCGAACTACAGGGGAATCTATGGCTACACCTTC. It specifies CASNYRGIYGYTF. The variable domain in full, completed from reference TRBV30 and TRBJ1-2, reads SQTIHQWPATLVQPVGSPLSLECTVEGTSNPNLYWYRQAAGRGLQLLFYSVGIGQISSEVPQNLSASRPQDRQFILSSKKLLLSDSGFYLCASNYRGIYGYTFGSGTRLTVV.

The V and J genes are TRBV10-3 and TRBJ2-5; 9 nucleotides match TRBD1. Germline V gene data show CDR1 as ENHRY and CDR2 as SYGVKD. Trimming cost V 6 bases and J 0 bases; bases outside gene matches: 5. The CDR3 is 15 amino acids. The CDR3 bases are TGTGCCATCAGGGGCCGGGACAGGGACCAAGAGACCCAGTACTTC. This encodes CAIRGRDRDQETQYF.

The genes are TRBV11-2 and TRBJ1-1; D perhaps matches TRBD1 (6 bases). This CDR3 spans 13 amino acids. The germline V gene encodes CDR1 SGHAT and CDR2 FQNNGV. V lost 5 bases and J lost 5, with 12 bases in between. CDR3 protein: CASSLGAATEAFF. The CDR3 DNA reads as TGTGCCAGCAGCCTGGGGGCGGCAACTGAAGCTTTCTTT.

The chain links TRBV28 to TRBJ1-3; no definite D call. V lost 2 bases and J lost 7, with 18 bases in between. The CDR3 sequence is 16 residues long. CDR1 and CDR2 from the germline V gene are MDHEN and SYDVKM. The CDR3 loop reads CASSLGPLGWVNTIYF. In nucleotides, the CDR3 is TGTGCCAGCAGTTTAGGGCCCCTTGGCTGGGTGAACACCATATATTTT.

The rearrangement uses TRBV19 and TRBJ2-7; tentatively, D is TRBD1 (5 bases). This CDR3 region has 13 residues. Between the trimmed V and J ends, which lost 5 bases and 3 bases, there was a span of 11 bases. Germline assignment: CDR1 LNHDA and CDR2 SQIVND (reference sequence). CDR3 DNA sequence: TGTGCCAGTAGTGCTGGACAAGACTACGAGCAGTACTTC. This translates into CASSAGQDYEQYF. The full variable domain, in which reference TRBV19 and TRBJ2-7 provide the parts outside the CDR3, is DGGITQSPKYLFRKEGQNVTLSCEQNLNHDAMYWYRQDPGQGLRLIYYSQIVNDFQKGDIAEGYSVSREKKESFPLTVTSAQKNPTAFYLCASSAGQDYEQYFGPGTRLTVT.

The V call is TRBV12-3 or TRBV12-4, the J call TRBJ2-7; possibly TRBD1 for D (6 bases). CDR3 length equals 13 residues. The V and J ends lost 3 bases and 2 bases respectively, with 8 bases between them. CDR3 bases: TGTGCCAGCAGTTTCCGGACAGCCTACGAGCAGTACTTC. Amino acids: CASSFRTAYEQYF.

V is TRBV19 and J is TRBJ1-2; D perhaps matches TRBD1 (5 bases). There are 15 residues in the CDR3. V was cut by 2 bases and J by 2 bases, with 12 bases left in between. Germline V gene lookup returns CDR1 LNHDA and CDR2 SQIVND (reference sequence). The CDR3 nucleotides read TGTGCCAGTAGTATAACGGGGGGTTCGAACTATGGCTACACCTTC. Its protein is CASSITGGSNYGYTF.

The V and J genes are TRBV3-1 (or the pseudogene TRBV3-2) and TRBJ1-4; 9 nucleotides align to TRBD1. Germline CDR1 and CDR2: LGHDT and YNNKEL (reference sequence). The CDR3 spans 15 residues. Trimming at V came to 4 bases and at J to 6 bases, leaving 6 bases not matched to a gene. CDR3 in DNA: TGTGCCAGCAGCCCGTACAGGGGGCCCGATGAAAAACTGTTTTTT. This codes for CASSPYRGPDEKLFF.

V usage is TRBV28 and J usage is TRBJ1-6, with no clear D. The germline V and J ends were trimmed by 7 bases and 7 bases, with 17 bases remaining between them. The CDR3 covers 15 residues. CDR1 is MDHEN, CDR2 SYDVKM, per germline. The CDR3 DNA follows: TGTGCCAGCACCTTTACGATAACGGAGAATTCACCCCTCCACTTT. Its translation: CASTFTITENSPLHF.

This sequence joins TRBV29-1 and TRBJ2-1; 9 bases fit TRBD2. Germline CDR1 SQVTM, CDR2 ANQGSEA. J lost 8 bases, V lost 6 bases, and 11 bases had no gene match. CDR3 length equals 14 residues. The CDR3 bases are TGCAGCGTGGGAGGGCTAGCGGGGAACGATGAGCAGTTCTTC. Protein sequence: CSVGGLAGNDEQFF.

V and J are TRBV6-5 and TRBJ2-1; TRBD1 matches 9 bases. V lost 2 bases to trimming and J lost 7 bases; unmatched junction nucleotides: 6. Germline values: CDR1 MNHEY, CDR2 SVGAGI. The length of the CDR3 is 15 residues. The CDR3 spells CASSYTGQGWNEQFF. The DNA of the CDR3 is TGTGCCAGCAGTTACACCGGACAGGGGTGGAATGAGCAGTTCTTC.

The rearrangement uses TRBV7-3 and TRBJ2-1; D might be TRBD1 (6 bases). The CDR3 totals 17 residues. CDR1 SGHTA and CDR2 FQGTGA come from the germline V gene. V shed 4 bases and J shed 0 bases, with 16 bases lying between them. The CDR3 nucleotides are TGTGCCAGCAGCTCGACCCCTGACAGGAGCTCCTACAATGAGCAGTTCTTC. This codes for CASSSTPDRSSYNEQFF.

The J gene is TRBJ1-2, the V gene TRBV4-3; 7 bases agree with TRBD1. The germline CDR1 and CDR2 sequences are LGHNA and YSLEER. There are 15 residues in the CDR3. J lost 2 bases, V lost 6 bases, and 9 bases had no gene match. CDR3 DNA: TGCGCCAGCAGTCGAGCCCGGACAGGAAACTATGGCTACACCTTC. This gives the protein CASSRARTGNYGYTF.

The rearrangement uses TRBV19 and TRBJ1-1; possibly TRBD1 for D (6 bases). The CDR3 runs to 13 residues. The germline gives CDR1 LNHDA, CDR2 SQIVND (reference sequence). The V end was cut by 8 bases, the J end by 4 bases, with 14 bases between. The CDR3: CASGRGDSTEAFF. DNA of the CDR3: TGTGCCAGTGGTAGGGGGGATAGCACTGAAGCTTTCTTT.

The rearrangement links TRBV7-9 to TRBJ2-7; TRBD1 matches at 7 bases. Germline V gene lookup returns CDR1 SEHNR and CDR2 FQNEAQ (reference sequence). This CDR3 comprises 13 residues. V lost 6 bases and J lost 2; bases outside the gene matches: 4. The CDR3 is CASRAGTAYEQYF. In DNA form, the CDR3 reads TGTGCCAGCAGAGCCGGGACAGCCTACGAGCAGTACTTC. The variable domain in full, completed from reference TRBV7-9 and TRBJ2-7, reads DTGVSQNPRHKITKRGQNVTFRCDPISEHNRLYWYRQTLGQGPEFLTYFQNEAQLEKSRLLSDRFSAERPKGSFSTLEIQRTEQGDSAMYLCASRAGTAYEQYFGPGTRLTVT.